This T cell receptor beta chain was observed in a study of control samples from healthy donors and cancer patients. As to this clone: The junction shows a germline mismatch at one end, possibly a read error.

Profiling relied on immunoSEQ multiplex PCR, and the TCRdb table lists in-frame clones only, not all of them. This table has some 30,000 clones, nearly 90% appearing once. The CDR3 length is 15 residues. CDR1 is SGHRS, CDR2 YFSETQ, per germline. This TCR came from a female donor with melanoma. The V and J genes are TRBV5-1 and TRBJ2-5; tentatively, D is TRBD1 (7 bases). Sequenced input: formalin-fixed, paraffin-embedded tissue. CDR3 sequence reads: CASSFQGGGQETQYF. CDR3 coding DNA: TGCGCTAGCAGCTTTCAGGGGGGAGGCCAAGAGACCCAGTACTTC.